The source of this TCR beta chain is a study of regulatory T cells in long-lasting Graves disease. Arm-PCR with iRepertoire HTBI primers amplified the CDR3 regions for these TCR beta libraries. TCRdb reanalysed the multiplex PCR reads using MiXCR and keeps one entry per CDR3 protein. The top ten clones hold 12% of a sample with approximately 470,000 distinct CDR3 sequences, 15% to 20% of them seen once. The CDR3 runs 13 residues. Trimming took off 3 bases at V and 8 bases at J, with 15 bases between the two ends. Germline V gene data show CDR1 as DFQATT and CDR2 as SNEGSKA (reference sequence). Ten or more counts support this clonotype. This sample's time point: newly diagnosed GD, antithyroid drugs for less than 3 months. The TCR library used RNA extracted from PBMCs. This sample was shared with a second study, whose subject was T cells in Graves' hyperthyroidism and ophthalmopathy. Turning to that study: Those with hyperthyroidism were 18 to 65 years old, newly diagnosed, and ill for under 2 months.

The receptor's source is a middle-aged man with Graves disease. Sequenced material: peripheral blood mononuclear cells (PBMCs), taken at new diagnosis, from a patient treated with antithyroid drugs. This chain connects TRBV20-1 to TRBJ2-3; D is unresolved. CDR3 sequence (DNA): TGCAGTGCTAGCGACCCCTATTATGGTACGCAGTATTTT. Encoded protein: CSASDPYYGTQYF.